This T cell receptor beta chain was recorded in a study of cytomegalovirus exposure and HLA in healthy donors. To note about this clone: Its specificity is unknown.

This PCR relied on a set of 60 Vbeta primers and 13 Jbeta primers. This table comes from immunoSEQ multiplex PCR, and its TCRdb copy is limited to in-frame clones, with some not included. The sample includes 100,000 to 150,000 clones, 65% to 85% of them seen just once. Study-wide findings and caveats: A previous analysis found most TCR beta V segments productive roughly 87% or roughly 30% of the time. Altogether, 150 to 200 TCR beta chains were recorded as cytomegalovirus-associated. Under in vitro conditions, a few CMV-associated chains were confirmed as specific for CMV antigens.

The receptor was isolated from a boy younger than 18 in good health and CMV-seronegative. The sample comprised PBMCs.

The CDR3 sequence: CAWSLYMNTEAFF. CDR3 bases: TGTGCCTGGAGCCTTTACATGAACACTGAAGCTTTCTTT. The chain is built from TRBV30 and TRBJ1-1; D remains ambiguous. The CDR3 is made up of 13 amino acids. Trimming shortened V by 3 bases and J by 0 bases, and 8 bases separated the two germline ends. CDR1 and CDR2 from the germline V gene are GTSNPN and SVGIG (reference sequence).